This TCR beta chain originates from a study of blood T cell repertoires in COVID-19. Study-wide background: Samples of COVID-19 (acute and convalescent) were obtained from the United States, Italy and Spain. The cDNA or gDNA used as material had been derived from T cells, B-cell-depleted T cells, or PBMCs.

In germline, CDR1 is SNHLY, CDR2 FYNNEI. The CDR3 length is 15 residues. V lost 3 bases, J lost 9 bases, and 11 bases stayed unmatched. Original handling: How many nucleated cells were present was estimated from reference gene primer amplification. Method: immunoSEQ multiplex PCR; TCRdb's copy keeps in-frame clones and lacks some. V and J calls and clone size are copied from that table; D and trimming were computed from the DNA. Among 70,000 or so clones listed, 85% to 90% were seen once. The gene calls are TRBV2 and TRBJ1-2, with 9 bases that match TRBD1. This TCR was recovered from a human donor in a cohort sampled during active COVID-19. The specimen was peripheral blood. CDR3 sequence (DNA): TGTGCCAGCAGTGATCAGGGACAGGGTAAGGGGAGCTACACCTTC. Residues: CASSDQGQGKGSYTF.